This TCR beta chain was identified in a study of CD8 T cells in ankylosing spondylitis. General observations from the study: One TCR beta motif, made up of roughly eight highly homologous variants, appeared characteristic of ankylosing spondylitis blood.

TCRdb re-called the 5' RACE reads with MiXCR, one entry per CDR3 protein. The table has a few hundred thousand distinct CDR3 sequences, 24% seen once. This clonotype was seen a few times. Its target is unknown. The length of the CDR3 is 15 residues. V lost 8 bases to trimming and J lost 7 bases, with 18 bases between them. This sequence joins TRBV12-3 or TRBV12-4 and TRBJ1-6; D is undetermined. The receptor comes from a male donor with ankylosing spondylitis or in good health (not recorded which). The sample was blood, either unsorted or a sorted T cell fraction (not recorded which). CDR3 DNA sequence: TGTGCCAGCTCCCTAAGGCAGGCTTCGAATTCACCCCTCCACTTT. Amino acid sequence: CASSLRQASNSPLHF.